Listed below are T cell receptor beta chains from one sample, sequenced in a study of human T cells and chemical hapten exposure. In TCRdb, the RACE reads were re-called with MiXCR into one record per CDR3 protein. The data show around 380,000 distinct CDR3 sequences, with about 5% seen just once and around 8.6% held by the top ten. The sample was whole blood, taken in connection with sensitization to the hapten diphenylcyclopropenone (DPC). Receptors were obtained from a woman younger than 35 with alopecia areata. Some clones in this sample may be carry-over from other donors' samples. The CDR3 runs from the conserved cysteine through the conserved F or W. A D gene is named only where the DNA matches it firmly. A row's size may be missing; if present it is once, few, many or a size class.

TRBJ2-7,16,NA,NA,TRBV28,CASSRPGGGAPYEQYF,TGTGCCAGCAGCCGCCCTGGTGGCGGGGCCCCCTACGAGCAGTACTTC
TRBJ1-5,13,NA,few,TRBV18,CASSPAGRQPQHF,TGTGCCAGCTCACCAGCTGGCCGGCAGCCCCAGCATTTT
TRBJ1-5,13,TRBD1,NA,TRBV6-5,CASRRQGHQPQHF,TGTGCCAGCAGAAGACAGGGACATCAGCCCCAGCATTTT
TRBJ1-1,12,NA,many,TRBV7-2,CASSPADFEAFF,TGTGCCAGCAGCCCCGCCGATTTCGAAGCTTTCTTT
TRBJ2-1,14,TRBD2,few,TRBV5-1,CASRTSGPYNEQFF,TGCGCCAGCAGGACTAGCGGGCCTTACAATGAGCAGTTCTTC
TRBJ2-3,15,TRBD2,many,TRBV12-3/TRBV12-4,CASSFRGGDTDTQYF,TGTGCCAGCAGTTTCCGGGGGGGGGACACAGATACGCAGTATTTT
TRBJ1-6,15,NA,many,TRBV5-6,CASSLGGNGNSPLHF,TGTGCCAGCAGCTTGGGGGGTAATGGCAATTCACCCCTCCACTTT
TRBJ1-1,15,TRBD1,many,TRBV27,CASSFGAGGLAEAFF,TGTGCCAGCAGTTTTGGGGCAGGGGGTTTGGCTGAAGCTTTCTTT
TRBJ1-3,17,TRBD1,many,TRBV4-3,CASSQDRQGTGGNTIYF,TGCGCCAGCAGCCAAGATCGACAGGGGACAGGTGGAAACACCATATATTTT
TRBJ1-4,16,NA,many,TRBV4-2,CASSQEKWQGTEKLFF,TGTGCCAGCAGCCAAGAAAAGTGGCAGGGGACTGAAAAACTGTTTTTT
TRBJ1-2,14,NA,many,TRBV20-1,CSARDRVLVDGYTF,TGCAGTGCTAGAGATAGGGTCTTGGTGGATGGCTACACCTTC
TRBJ1-1,14,NA,few,TRBV3-1,CASSPQEGNTEAFF,TGTGCCAGCAGCCCACAGGAGGGGAACACTGAAGCTTTCTTT
TRBJ1-6,13,NA,many,TRBV27,CASSFGEDSPLHF,TGTGCCAGCTCGTTTGGAGAGGATTCACCCCTCCACTTT
TRBJ2-7,13,TRBD1,few,TRBV7-9,CASSWRTGYEQYF,TGTGCCAGCAGCTGGAGGACAGGATACGAGCAGTACTTC
TRBJ2-5,15,TRBD2,many,TRBV7-2,CASSLPAGGQETQYF,TGTGCCAGCAGCTTACCAGCGGGGGGCCAAGAGACCCAGTACTTC
TRBJ1-4,14,TRBD1,NA,TRBV5-1,CASSLGTGERKLFF,TGCGCCAGCAGCTTAGGGACAGGGGAGAGGAAACTGTTTTTT
TRBJ1-1,14,NA,NA,TRBV2,CASSTDSLNTEAFF,TGTGCCAGCAGTACCGACAGCTTAAACACTGAAGCTTTCTTT
TRBJ2-5,13,NA,NA,TRBV5-4,CASSVGGMQTQYF,TGTGCCAGCAGCGTCGGGGGAATGCAGACCCAGTACTTC
TRBJ2-7,14,NA,many,TRBV28,CASSLFGGPYEQYF,TGTGCCAGCAGTTTATTTGGGGGTCCCTACGAGCAGTACTTC
TRBJ1-1,16,TRBD1,NA,TRBV2,CASSERGGVGNTEAFF,TGTGCCAGCAGTGAAAGAGGGGGCGTGGGGAACACTGAAGCTTTCTTT
TRBJ2-7,17,TRBD2,few,TRBV7-8,CASSLRPTGGGVYEQYF,TGTGCCAGCAGCTTAAGGCCCACCGGCGGGGGGGTGTACGAGCAGTACTTC
TRBJ2-4,13,NA,NA,TRBV7-9,CASSSWDKNIQYF,TGTGCCAGCAGCTCATGGGACAAAAACATTCAGTACTTC
TRBJ1-1,17,TRBD1,NA,TRBV6-5,CASSYRDSRRENTEAFF,TGTGCCAGCAGTTACCGGGACAGTAGGAGGGAGAACACTGAAGCTTTCTTT
TRBJ1-5,15,NA,few,TRBV10-3,CAISSGLESNQPQHF,TGTGCCATCAGCTCAGGGCTTGAAAGCAATCAGCCCCAGCATTTT
TRBJ1-1,14,NA,few,TRBV20-1,CSARVIQVNTEAFF,TGCAGTGCTAGAGTAATACAGGTGAACACTGAAGCTTTCTTT
TRBJ2-3,11,NA,many,TRBV7-3,CAILASDTQYF,TGTGCCATCCTAGCCTCAGATACGCAGTATTTT
TRBJ2-1,14,TRBD2,many,TRBV18,CASSPPAGGPEQFF,TGTGCCAGCTCACCACCAGCGGGGGGGCCTGAGCAGTTCTTC
TRBJ2-1,16,TRBD2,few,TRBV6-2/TRBV6-3,CASSAGLAGGYNEQFF,TGTGCCAGCAGTGCCGGACTAGCGGGGGGGTACAATGAGCAGTTCTTC
TRBJ2-3,15,TRBD2,few,TRBV11-2,CASSLRSGVADTQYF,TGTGCCAGCAGCTTACGTAGCGGGGTAGCAGATACGCAGTATTTT
TRBJ2-3,15,TRBD1,many,TRBV7-3,CASSFGTGIGDTQYF,TGTGCCAGCAGCTTTGGGACAGGGATTGGAGATACGCAGTATTTT
TRBJ2-5,14,TRBD2,few,TRBV2,CASGLAGVRETQYF,TGTGCCAGCGGTCTAGCGGGGGTACGAGAGACCCAGTACTTC
TRBJ2-1,14,NA,many,TRBV29-1,CSASPRQLYNEQFF,TGCAGCGCCTCTCCGAGACAGTTGTACAATGAGCAGTTCTTC
TRBJ2-7,15,TRBD2,NA,TRBV2,CASSEGQAGGYEQYF,TGTGCCAGCAGTGAAGGACAGGCGGGAGGCTACGAGCAGTACTTC
TRBJ2-5,13,NA,NA,TRBV19,CASRQKGPETQYF,TGTGCCAGCAGACAGAAAGGGCCAGAGACCCAGTACTTC
TRBJ2-7,16,NA,many,TRBV4-2,CASSQGAPVSSYEQYF,TGTGCCAGCAGCCAAGGGGCCCCGGTCTCCTCCTACGAGCAGTACTTC
TRBJ2-4,13,NA,few,TRBV20-1,CSTGILAKNIQYF,TGCAGTACAGGGATTTTAGCCAAAAACATTCAGTACTTC
TRBJ1-1,9,NA,few,TRBV9,CASYTEAFF,TGTGCCAGTTACACTGAAGCTTTCTTT
TRBJ2-1,14,TRBD1,few,TRBV29-1,CSVEGDSGLNEQFF,TGCAGCGTTGAAGGGGACAGTGGCCTTAATGAGCAGTTCTTC
TRBJ1-4,13,TRBD1,many,TRBV6-6,CASSYRDREKLFF,TGTGCCAGCAGTTATCGGGACAGGGAAAAACTGTTTTTT
TRBJ2-1,15,TRBD2,NA,TRBV4-3,CASSQGRGFVDEQFF,TGCGCCAGCAGCCAGGGGAGGGGTTTCGTAGATGAGCAGTTCTTC
TRBJ2-3,15,NA,many,TRBV18,CASSPAGQSTDTQYF,TGTGCCAGCTCCCCGGCGGGCCAAAGCACAGATACGCAGTATTTT
TRBJ2-5,14,TRBD2,NA,TRBV6-5,CASTPAGGRETQYF,TGTGCCAGCACCCCAGCGGGGGGCAGAGAGACCCAGTACTTC
TRBJ1-3,13,NA,NA,TRBV20-1,CSASQGYGNTIYF,TGCAGTGCCTCACAGGGATATGGAAACACCATATATTTT
TRBJ1-2,17,NA,few,TRBV11-1,CASSLGTWLRPQIGYTF,TGTGCCAGCAGCCTAGGGACGTGGCTGAGGCCGCAAATTGGCTACACCTTC
TRBJ1-1,12,NA,NA,TRBV5-6,CASSPMAGKAFF,TGTGCCAGCAGCCCCATGGCGGGGAAAGCTTTCTTT
TRBJ2-7,14,NA,NA,TRBV7-8,CASSFELGGYEQYF,TGTGCCAGCAGCTTTGAATTGGGGGGCTACGAGCAGTACTTC
TRBJ2-7,12,NA,NA,TRBV20-1,CSASYNSYEQYF,TGCAGTGCTAGCTATAACAGCTACGAGCAGTACTTC
TRBJ1-2,16,NA,NA,TRBV7-2,CASSHPPGQSMGGYTF,TGTGCCAGCAGCCATCCACCCGGACAGTCGATGGGGGGCTACACCTTC
TRBJ1-2,12,NA,NA,TRBV7-9,CASSFVSDGYTF,TGTGCCAGCAGCTTTGTCAGCGATGGCTACACCTTC
TRBJ2-7,10,NA,few,TRBV27,CASLSYEQYF,TGTGCCAGCCTCTCCTACGAGCAGTACTTC
TRBJ1-5,14,NA,many,TRBV4-3,CASSQVVGDQPQHF,TGCGCCAGCAGCCAAGTTGTGGGGGATCAGCCCCAGCATTTT
TRBJ2-7,15,NA,many,TRBV5-1,CASSSSYGASYEQYF,TGCGCCAGCAGCTCCTCCTATGGGGCTTCCTACGAGCAGTACTTC
TRBJ2-7,10,NA,few,TRBV5-1,CASSFTPQYF,TGCGCCAGCAGCTTCACCCCGCAGTACTTC
TRBJ2-7,14,NA,few,TRBV6-2/TRBV6-3,CASSYLFGGSEQYF,TGTGCCAGCAGTTACCTGTTCGGGGGTTCCGAGCAGTACTTC
TRBJ2-7,11,NA,many,TRBV5-1,CASSLEHEQYF,TGCGCCAGCAGCCTTGAGCACGAGCAGTACTTC
TRBJ1-1,13,NA,NA,TRBV6-2/TRBV6-3,CASNSPGNTEAFF,TGTGCCAGCAACTCCCCGGGGAACACTGAAGCTTTCTTT
TRBJ1-3,12,NA,many,TRBV20-1,CSARTSGNTIYF,TGCAGTGCTCGGACATCTGGAAACACCATATATTTT
TRBJ2-3,15,TRBD2,few,TRBV5-1,CASSFGGGDTDTQYF,TGCGCCAGCAGCTTTGGCGGGGGAGACACAGATACGCAGTATTTT
TRBJ2-7,16,NA,few,TRBV9,CASSVGSSVRSYEQYF,TGTGCCAGCAGCGTAGGGTCTAGCGTCCGCTCCTACGAGCAGTACTTC